What follows are 27 T cell receptor beta chains derived from one specimen sequenced in a study of blood T cell repertoires in COVID-19. Data came from immunoSEQ multiplex PCR; TCRdb stores just in-frame clones and leaves some out. The data contain 100,000 to 150,000 clones, approximately 80% of them seen just once; the ten biggest clones take up approximately 1.8%. The sequencing input was peripheral blood. Receptor source: a man between 65 and 85 years old with acute or convalescent COVID-19.

The rearrangement joins TRBV10-3 to TRBJ1-2; D is perhaps TRBD1 (6 bases). This CDR3 has 11 residues. Germline lookup yields CDR1 ENHRY and CDR2 SYGVKD. The ends were cut back, 9 bases at V and 1 base at J, with 6 bases in the middle. The CDR3: CAIGGNYGYTF. The CDR3 region has the DNA TGTGCCATAGGGGGTAACTATGGCTACACCTTC.

This clone was found once. The CDR3 spells CSVEGGNTEAFF. DNA for the CDR3: TGCAGCGTTGAGGGAGGGAACACTGAAGCTTTCTTT. This rearrangement joins TRBV29-1 to TRBJ1-1; D not certain. There are 12 residues in the CDR3. Germline V gene sequence: CDR1 SQVTM, CDR2 ANQGSEA. V dropped 3 bases and J dropped 1 base, with 6 bases sitting between them.

J is TRBJ1-4 and V is TRBV4-2; 7 nucleotides align to TRBD1. This CDR3 spans 16 amino acids. J lost 0 bases, V lost 4 bases, and 5 bases had no gene match. From germline, CDR1 is LGHNA and CDR2 YNFKEQ. The CDR3 loop reads CASSPGGTATNEKLFF. The CDR3 DNA is TGTGCCAGCAGCCCAGGGGGGACAGCAACTAATGAAAAACTGTTTTTT.

The chain uses TRBV28 and TRBJ2-5, with 10 bases fitting TRBD1. Trimming cost V 7 bases and J 5 bases; bases outside gene matches: 10. From germline, CDR1 is MDHEN and CDR2 SYDVKM. The CDR3 is 15 amino acids. In nucleotides, the CDR3 is TGTGCCAGCACCCTTATGGGACAGGGGTGGGAGACCCAGTACTTC. Residues: CASTLMGQGWETQYF. The full variable domain, with the rest looked up from reference TRBV28 and TRBJ2-5, is DVKVTQSSRYLVKRTGEKVFLECVQDMDHENMFWYRQDPGLGLRLIYFSYDVKMKEKGDIPEGYSVSREKKERFSLILESASTNQTSMYLCASTLMGQGWETQYFGPGTRLLVL.

This clone is a singleton in its sample. This chain joins TRBV15 and TRBJ2-3; TRBD1 matches at 7 bases. CDR3 length: 15 amino acids. Unmatched junction bases numbered 2, after V lost 2 bases and J lost 0 bases. CDR1 LNHNV and CDR2 YYDKDF come from the germline V gene (reference sequence). The CDR3 is CATSRWGQSTDTQYF. In DNA, the CDR3 is TGTGCCACCAGCAGATGGGGACAGAGCACAGATACGCAGTATTTT.

This rearrangement joins TRBV2 to TRBJ1-2; 7 bases are shared with TRBD1. Germline V gives CDR1 SNHLY, CDR2 FYNNEI. With V trimmed by 6 bases and J by 12 bases, 16 bases remained unmatched. CDR3 length: 14 residues. In DNA, the CDR3 is TGTGCCAGCAGACCCAGGGACAGCCGCCGGTGGGACACCTTC. This translates into CASRPRDSRRWDTF.

The V gene is TRBV18, the J gene TRBJ2-7; tentative D call: TRBD1 (5 bases). CDR1 is KGHSH and CDR2 is LQKENI in the germline V gene. CDR3 length: 15 amino acids. V lost 2 bases and J 0 bases, leaving 11 bases between the germline ends. The CDR3 here is CASSPFDSASYEQYF. The CDR3 bases are TGTGCCAGCTCACCATTTGACAGCGCCTCCTACGAGCAGTACTTC.

The chain joins TRBV18 to TRBJ1-1; 8 bases are a match to TRBD1. The CDR3 is 16 residues long. V dropped 1 base and J dropped 1; count of bases not matched to a gene: 5. CDR1 is KGHSH and CDR2 is LQKENI in the germline V gene. The CDR3 is CASSPRTGTSNTEAFF. In DNA form, the CDR3 reads TGTGCCAGCTCACCACGGACAGGGACCTCGAACACTGAAGCTTTCTTT.

The V gene is TRBV5-1, the J gene TRBJ2-5; 9 nucleotides line up with TRBD1. The CDR3 totals 14 residues. Looked up from germline, CDR1 is SGHRS and CDR2 is YFSETQ. The trim removed 4 bases at V and 4 bases at J, leaving 5 bases unmatched. CDR3 sequence reads: CASSPGQGPETQYF. In DNA form, the CDR3 reads TGCGCCAGCAGCCCGGGACAGGGACCAGAGACCCAGTACTTC.

The chain is built from TRBV18 and TRBJ2-3, with 9 bases fitting TRBD2. In germline, CDR1 is KGHSH, CDR2 LQKENI. J was trimmed by 2 bases and V by 3 bases; bases with no gene match: 9. There are 17 residues in the CDR3. The CDR3 region has the DNA TGTGCCAGCTCACCGCGGTCCCCTAGCGGGAACACAGATACGCAGTATTTT. Protein: CASSPRSPSGNTDTQYF.

The chain uses TRBV2 and TRBJ2-5, with 10 bases aligning to TRBD2. V lost 7 bases to trimming and J lost 5 bases; unmatched junction nucleotides: 16. The CDR3 is made up of 17 amino acids. Per the germline V gene, CDR1 is SNHLY and CDR2 is FYNNEI. The CDR3 reads CASMRFRSGGALETQYF. In nucleotides, the CDR3 is TGTGCCAGCATGAGGTTTAGGAGCGGGGGGGCCCTGGAGACCCAGTACTTC.

The chain recombines TRBV19 with TRBJ2-2; the match to TRBD2 covers 10 bases. There are 16 residues in the CDR3. CDR1 and CDR2 from the germline V gene are LNHDA and SQIVND (reference sequence). Trimming at V came to 6 bases and at J to 0 bases, leaving 4 bases not matched to a gene. The CDR3 bases are TGTGCCAGTAGCCCGGGACTAGCGTCGAACACCGGGGAGCTGTTTTTT. Protein sequence: CASSPGLASNTGELFF.

The chain has TRBV2 and TRBJ2-1; TRBD2 agrees at 9 bases. CDR1 SNHLY and CDR2 FYNNEI come from the germline V gene. CDR3 length: 14 residues. Losses at the gene ends were 5 bases for V and 6 bases for J; bases not matched to a gene: 5. The CDR3 bases are TGTGCCAGCAGTCAGGGACTAGCAACCAATGAGCAGTTCTTC. Its protein product is CASSQGLATNEQFF.

The V and J genes are TRBV27 and TRBJ2-7, with TRBD1 matching over 8 bases. With 3 bases clipped from V and 1 base from J, the junction kept 5 bases outside the gene matches. From germline, CDR1 is MNHEY and CDR2 SMNVEV (reference sequence). The CDR3 has 15 residues. CDR3 in DNA: TGTGCCAGCAGTTTGGTCAGGGGGCCATCCTACGAGCAGTACTTC. As protein: CASSLVRGPSYEQYF.

This chain joins TRBV18 and TRBJ2-5; D possibly corresponds to TRBD2 (5 bases). CDR3 length: 13 residues. The germline CDR1 and CDR2 sequences are KGHSH and LQKENI. V lost 3 bases to trimming and J lost 4 bases, with 9 bases between them. CDR3 residues: CASSPRGTETQYF. CDR3 nucleotides: TGTGCCAGCTCACCCCGGGGAACAGAGACCCAGTACTTC.

The chain has TRBV5-1 and TRBJ2-5, with 12 bases fitting TRBD1. V dropped 5 bases and J dropped 3; count of bases not matched to a gene: 5. The length of the CDR3 is 15 residues. Germline assignment: CDR1 SGHRS and CDR2 YFSETQ. The CDR3 DNA is TGCGCCAGCAGTCGAGGGACAGGGGGCGAAGAGACCCAGTACTTC. Protein product: CASSRGTGGEETQYF. Variable domain in full (rest from reference TRBV5-1 and TRBJ2-5): KAGVTQTPRYLIKTRGQQVTLSCSPISGHRSVSWYQQTPGQGLQFLFEYFSETQRNKGNFPGRFSGRQFSNSRSEMNVSTLELGDSALYLCASSRGTGGEETQYFGPGTRLLVL.

V and J are TRBV4-2 and TRBJ1-2, with 7 nucleotides matching TRBD1. V lost 3 bases and J lost 2; bases outside the gene matches: 3. Germline values: CDR1 LGHNA, CDR2 YNFKEQ. The length of the CDR3 is 14 residues. DNA for the CDR3: TGTGCCAGCAGCCAGGGGGGACAGAACTATGGCTACACCTTC. It translates to CASSQGGQNYGYTF.

V gene TRBV9 combines with J gene TRBJ2-2; D is uncertain. The CDR3 covers 13 residues. Trimming left V 0 bases short and J 5 bases short, with 5 bases between. CDR1 SGDLS and CDR2 YYNGEE come from the germline V gene. The CDR3 here is CASSVAPTGELFF. CDR3 coding DNA: TGTGCCAGCAGCGTAGCCCCGACCGGGGAGCTGTTTTTT. The whole variable domain, filled in from reference TRBV9 and TRBJ2-2, reads DSGVTQTPKHLITATGQRVTLRCSPRSGDLSVYWYQQSLDQGLQFLIQYYNGEERAKGNILERFSAQQFPDLHSELNLSSLELGDSALYFCASSVAPTGELFFGEGSRLTVL.

The V call is TRBV5-1, the J call TRBJ1-1; D might be TRBD1 (5 bases). CDR1 is SGHRS, CDR2 YFSETQ, per germline. V was cut by 6 bases and J by 5 bases, with 20 bases left in between. CDR3 length: 15 residues. CDR3 sequence: CASTQSGTPGTEAFF. CDR3 in DNA: TGCGCCAGCACCCAATCTGGGACTCCCGGAACTGAAGCTTTCTTT.

The chain recombines TRBV19 with TRBJ2-7; 10 bases match TRBD1. Germline V gene sequence: CDR1 LNHDA, CDR2 SQIVND (reference sequence). The ends lost 5 bases at V and 4 bases at J; junction bases unmatched: 8. This CDR3 contains 15 residues. This chain's CDR3 is CASSVSTGGEYEQYF. The CDR3 bases are TGTGCCAGTAGTGTCTCGACAGGGGGCGAGTACGAGCAGTACTTC.

V gene TRBV28 combines with J gene TRBJ1-2, with 7 positions matching TRBD1. The CDR3 loop spans 14 amino acids. Germline V gene sequence: CDR1 MDHEN, CDR2 SYDVKM. The junction had 8 bases not matched to a gene; V was cut back by 6 bases and J by 4 bases. The CDR3 loop reads CASRKGGGSYGYTF. CDR3 DNA: TGTGCCAGCAGAAAAGGAGGGGGCAGCTATGGCTACACCTTC.

As to this clone: Mismatch with germline at one junction end may stem from a read error. The chain carries TRBV7-2 and TRBJ1-1; 7 nucleotides match TRBD1. The CDR3 covers 13 residues. Germline V lookup: CDR1 SGHTA, CDR2 FQGNSA. The CDR3 region has the DNA TGTGCCAGCAGTTTAGGGGGCCAGACTGAAGCTTTCTTT. Residues: CASSLGGQTEAFF.

This chain uses TRBV24-1 with TRBJ2-1; D might be TRBD1 (6 bases). Trimming left V 0 bases short and J 9 bases short, with 8 bases between. The CDR3 consists of 13 residues. From germline, CDR1 is KGHDR and CDR2 SFDVKD. CDR3 protein: CATSDLGGGEQFF. The CDR3 region has the DNA TGTGCCACCAGTGATTTGGGGGGCGGTGAGCAGTTCTTC.

This sequence joins TRBV3-1 (or the pseudogene TRBV3-2) and TRBJ2-5; 8 bases agree with TRBD2. The CDR3 contains 14 residues. Trimming cost V 1 base and J 5 bases; bases outside gene matches: 3. In germline, CDR1 is LGHDT, CDR2 YNNKEL (reference sequence). The chain's CDR3 is CASSQGGGRETQYF. The CDR3 DNA is TGTGCCAGCAGCCAAGGCGGGGGGCGGGAGACCCAGTACTTC.

Only a few counts were recorded for this clone. The J gene is TRBJ1-5, the V gene TRBV6-1, with D hard to call. Germline CDR1 and CDR2: MNHNS and SASEGT. Trimming left V 1 base short and J 2 bases short, with 21 bases between. This CDR3 region has 19 residues. This chain's CDR3 is CASSEDRGNFPRGNQPQHF. The CDR3 DNA reads as TGTGCCAGCAGTGAAGATCGGGGAAATTTTCCCCGTGGCAATCAGCCCCAGCATTTT.

The V gene is TRBV7-9, the J gene TRBJ1-2, with no clear D. V lost 5 bases and J lost 4, with 20 bases in between. This CDR3 is built from 16 residues. CDR1 SEHNR and CDR2 FQNEAQ come from the germline V gene (reference sequence). CDR3 sequence: CASSGGETASVYGYTF. CDR3 DNA: TGTGCCAGCAGCGGAGGAGAAACAGCCTCCGTCTATGGCTACACCTTC. Variable domain in full (rest from reference TRBV7-9 and TRBJ1-2): DTGVSQNPRHKITKRGQNVTFRCDPISEHNRLYWYRQTLGQGPEFLTYFQNEAQLEKSRLLSDRFSAERPKGSFSTLEIQRTEQGDSAMYLCASSGGETASVYGYTFGSGTRLTVV.

This clone appeared once. The rearrangement links TRBV19 to TRBJ2-6; 7 nucleotides line up with TRBD1. Trimming cost V 1 base and J 0 bases; bases outside gene matches: 3. Germline-derived CDR1 and CDR2 are LNHDA and SQIVND (reference sequence). The CDR3 totals 17 residues. CDR3 residues: CASSIGAGGSGANVLTF. In nucleotides, the CDR3 is TGTGCCAGTAGTATAGGTGCAGGGGGCTCTGGGGCCAACGTCCTGACTTTC. Looking up the rest from reference TRBV19 and TRBJ2-6 gives the full variable domain: DGGITQSPKYLFRKEGQNVTLSCEQNLNHDAMYWYRQDPGQGLRLIYYSQIVNDFQKGDIAEGYSVSREKKESFPLTVTSAQKNPTAFYLCASSIGAGGSGANVLTFGAGSRLTVL.